The TCR beta chain described here comes from a study of T cells after yellow fever vaccination. About the study: Preparing low-cell-number fractions relied on SMART-Seq v4 Ultra Low Input. Notes on the study in general: Though it reached lower strength, the secondary response hit its peak faster, day 5 versus 15. The booster response re-showed most primary clones: roughly 97% CD4, more than 70% CD8.

Germline lookup yields CDR1 SGHTA and CDR2 FQGNSA. V gave up 5 bases and J gave up 2 bases, with 10 bases separating them. This CDR3 comprises 15 residues. TCRdb re-derived calls from the 5' RACE reads in MiXCR, one entry per CDR3 protein. The sample has 300,000 or so distinct CDR3 sequences, 10% to 15% seen once; the top ten hold about 0.51%. This clonotype was seen a few times. The antigen remains undetermined. The chain recombines TRBV7-2 with TRBJ2-6; no reliable D call. This material consisted of CD4+ T cells sorted from PBMCs, taken 45 days after the yellow fever booster vaccination. This receptor was identified in a man aged 25-45 years who received the YFV17D yellow fever vaccine. CDR3 in DNA: TGTGCCAGCAGCCCCCAGGCAACTGGGGCCAACGTCCTGACTTTC. Translating it yields CASSPQATGANVLTF.